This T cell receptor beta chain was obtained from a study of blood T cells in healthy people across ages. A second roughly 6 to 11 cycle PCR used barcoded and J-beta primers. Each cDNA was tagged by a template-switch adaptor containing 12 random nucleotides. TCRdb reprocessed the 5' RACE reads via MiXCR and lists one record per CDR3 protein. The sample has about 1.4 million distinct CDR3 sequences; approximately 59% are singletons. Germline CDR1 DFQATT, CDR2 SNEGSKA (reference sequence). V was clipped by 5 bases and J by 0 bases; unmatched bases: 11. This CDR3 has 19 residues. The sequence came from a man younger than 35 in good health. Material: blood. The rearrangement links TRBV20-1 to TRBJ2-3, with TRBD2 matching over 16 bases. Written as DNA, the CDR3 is TGCAGTGCTTTGGGACTAGCGGGAGGGCCGAAATCTAGCACAGATACGCAGTATTTT. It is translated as CSALGLAGGPKSSTDTQYF.